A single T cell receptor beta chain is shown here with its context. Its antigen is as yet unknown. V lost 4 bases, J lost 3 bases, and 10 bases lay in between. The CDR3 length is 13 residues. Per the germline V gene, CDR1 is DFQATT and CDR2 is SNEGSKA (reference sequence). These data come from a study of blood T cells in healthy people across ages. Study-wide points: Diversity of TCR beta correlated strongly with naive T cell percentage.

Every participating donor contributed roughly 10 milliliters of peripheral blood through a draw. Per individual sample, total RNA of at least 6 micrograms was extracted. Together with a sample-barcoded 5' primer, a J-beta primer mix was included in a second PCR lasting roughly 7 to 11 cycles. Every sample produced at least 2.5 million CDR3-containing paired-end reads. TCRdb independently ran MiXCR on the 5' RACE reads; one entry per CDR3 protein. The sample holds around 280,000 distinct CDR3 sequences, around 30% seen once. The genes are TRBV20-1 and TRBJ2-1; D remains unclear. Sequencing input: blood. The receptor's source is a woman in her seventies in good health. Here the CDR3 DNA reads TGCAGTGCTACCGGGCTTTTCTACAATGAGCAGTTCTTC. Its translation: CSATGLFYNEQFF.